This T cell receptor beta chain was recorded in a study of blood T cell repertoires in COVID-19 (dated by TCRdb to about 2020). At the level of the whole study: Collaborator samples came from the United States, Italy and Spain and covered acute and convalescent phases of COVID-19. The material from the prospective study consisted of cDNA or gDNA derived from T cells, B-cell-depleted T cells, or PBMCs. Subjects who had been exposed to COVID-19, were actively infected with it, or had recovered from it provided the deeply sampled blood TCRbeta repertoires that made up the dataset. The repertoires were made available in a free public database intended to serve as a resource for research on the immune response to SARS-CoV-2. The samples were drawn from two sources: the first 160 participants of the ongoing ImmuneRACE study, and 950 to 1,500 subjects contributed by 6 global collaborators. The sample metadata nearly always contained a de-identified subject ID, COVID-19 status, age in years and sex. Where available, HLA class I and class II types were obtained from metadata supplied by the sample provider rather than from assay-based typing. What the authors observed across the whole study: The amount of clinical and demographic metadata varied by source and participant and was provided uncurated.

Worth noting for this clone: Its cognate antigen has yet to be identified. There are no base qualities to consult, and no much larger clone falls within one base.

In Seattle, one collaborating source enrolled patients while the infection was active and tracked those patients longitudinally over the course of disease. The collaborating institutions used their own protocols to collect whole blood in K2EDTA tubes. For TCRbeta analysis, collaborators shipped samples in one of three forms: frozen whole blood, isolated PBMCs, or DNA extracted from either of those sample types. The immunoSEQ Assay, a bias-controlled multiplex PCR, was used to amplify TCRbeta CDR3 regions from genomic DNA. The paper's data handling went like this. The number of nucleated cells in each sample was estimated from the amplification of reference gene primers within the assay. To quantify the absolute abundance of each unique TCRbeta CDR3 rearrangement, sequence reads were collapsed and filtered. Productive Simpson clonality was computed per sample as the square root of Simpson's diversity index over productive rearrangements. Here the immuneACCESS table is served through TCRdb, limited to in-frame sequences with V and J called. Missing clones are a known gap in these copies; in checked studies unresolved V genes cover under half, and the rest lacks a known reason. Clone size and the V and J calls come from that table; the DNA yielded D and trimming. This sample lists some 150,000 clones; around four fifths were detected once. In total, the top ten clones hold roughly 15% of the sample.

This TCR was sampled from a woman between 65 and 79 years old with COVID-19, enrolled during active disease. Sequenced sample: peripheral blood.

The CDR3 region: CSAIYPDRRNEAFF. DNA sequence: TGCAGCGCCATATATCCGGACAGAAGAAATGAAGCTTTCTTT. The rearrangement joined TRBV29-1 to TRBJ1-1; the D gene is perhaps TRBD1, on 6 matching bases. Deletion took 7 bases off V and 7 bases off J, with a span of 22 bases between the germline ends. Counted from cysteine to phenylalanine, this CDR3 has 14 amino acids. Just the 42-base CDR3 DNA is kept, in frame starting at base 1. CDR1 and CDR2, looked up from the germline V gene, are SQVTM and ANQGSEA. Beyond the CDR3, the reference TRBV29-1 and TRBJ1-1 genes provide the residues; the full variable domain reads: SAVISQKPSRDICQRGTSLTIQCQVDSQVTMMFWYRQQPGQSLTLIATANQGSEATYESGFVIDKFPISRPNLTFSTLTVSNMSPEDSSIYLCSAIYPDRRNEAFFGQGTRLTVV.